This T cell receptor (beta chain) originates from a study of cytomegalovirus exposure and HLA in healthy donors. On this clone itself: The antigen is unknown.

Points from the study as a whole: Investigators reported around 150 TCR beta chains as tied to cytomegalovirus. Later analysis showed most CMV-associated TCR beta chains appearing HLA-restricted.

PCR was performed using 60 Vbeta and 13 Jbeta primers. Sequencing was performed with immunoSEQ multiplex PCR; in TCRdb, only in-frame clones are kept and a portion is missing. The sample has some 130,000 clones; approximately 80% are singletons. The germline CDR1 and CDR2 sequences are MGHRA and YSYEKL. With 5 bases clipped from V and 1 base from J, the junction kept 12 bases outside the gene matches. The CDR3 covers 18 residues. Sample: PBMCs. This TCR was recovered from a young man in good health and CMV-seronegative. V is TRBV4-1 and J is TRBJ2-1, with 9 bases identical to TRBD2. CDR3: CASSGILAGLTSYNEQFF. The CDR3 nucleotides are TGCGCCAGCAGCGGCATCCTAGCGGGGCTCACATCCTACAATGAGCAGTTCTTC.